The present T cell receptor (beta chain) was sequenced within a study of blood T cell repertoires in COVID-19. TCRdb's table, derived via immunoSEQ multiplex PCR, lists solely in-frame clones and lacks some. This sample has approximately 280,000 clones, with less than 85% found just once. Trimming took 1 base from V and 2 from J, leaving 9 bases between them. Per germline, CDR1 LNHNV and CDR2 YYDKDF (reference sequence). This CDR3 spans 15 amino acids. This TCR came from a woman between 45 and 65 years old who had recovered from COVID-19. The chain has TRBV15 and TRBJ1-5, with D maybe TRBD1 (5 bases). The sequencing input was PBMCs or T cells enriched from blood (not recorded which). The CDR3 region has the DNA TGTGCCACCAGCAGAGTTTTACAGGGCAATCAGCCCCAGCATTTT. It is translated as CATSRVLQGNQPQHF.